There are a few counts of the clone carrying this TCR beta chain. Recruitment covered about 25 US areas and drew participants whose ages spanned about 18 to 100 years. This specimen comes from a study of blood T cell repertoires in COVID-19. Study-wide background: The United States, Italy and Spain provided the acute and convalescent COVID-19 samples. PBMCs, B-cell-depleted T cells, or T cells were the source of the cDNA or gDNA that made up the material.

In the authors' methods: Nucleated cell number was recorded as an estimate derived from reference gene primer amplification. Here immunoSEQ multiplex PCR was the method, and the copy in TCRdb shows in-frame clones only, minus some. V, J and clone size derive from that table, while D and trimming were established from the DNA sequence. The table has approximately 300,000 clones, 92% seen once. The CDR3 spans 16 residues. The germline CDR1 and CDR2 sequences are LGHNA and YSLEER. V was clipped by 1 base and J by 0 bases, with 9 bases between them. The clonotype originates from a woman aged 25 to 39 who had recovered from COVID-19. The V gene is TRBV4-3, the J gene TRBJ2-2; possible D gene TRBD1, 6 bases. The sequenced material came from PBMCs or T cells enriched from blood (not recorded which). The CDR3 here is CASSQVDSPNTGELFF. CDR3 nucleotide sequence: TGCGCCAGCAGCCAAGTGGACAGCCCGAACACCGGGGAGCTGTTTTTT.